The 26 T cell receptor beta chains below all came from one sample that was sequenced in a study of OX40 agonist ivuxolimab in advanced cancers. The method was the immunoSEQ multiplex PCR assay. TCRdb obtained this table from immuneACCESS and retained in-frame rearrangements with V and J assigned. These tables miss some clones; where compared with another copy, unresolved V genes account for less than half of the shortfall, and the remainder is unexplained. Present in this sample are approximately 60,000 clones, around 84% of which were seen just once. The ten top clones hold over 0.55% of the sample. The source material was CD4+ or CD8+ T cells sorted from blood, sampled in a trial of the OX40 agonist ivuxolimab. The receptors shown here come from an adult with an advanced solid tumor such as melanoma, head and neck, liver or kidney cancer.

The chain recombines TRBV5-4 with TRBJ1-2, with 7 positions matching TRBD1. Germline V lookup: CDR1 SGHNT, CDR2 YYREEE (reference sequence). Trimming took 4 bases from V and 0 from J; bases not matched to a gene: 9. This CDR3 is 16 amino acids long. The CDR3 DNA follows: TGTGCCAGCAGCATATCCGGGACAGTAACTAACTATGGCTACACCTTC. Encoded protein: CASSISGTVTNYGYTF. The whole variable domain, remainder taken from reference TRBV5-4 and TRBJ1-2, is ETGVTQSPTHLIKTRGQQVTLRCSSQSGHNTVSWYQQALGQGPQFIFQYYREEENGRGNFPPRFSGLQFPNYSSELNVNALELDDSALYLCASSISGTVTNYGYTFGSGTRLTVV.

The chain couples TRBV28 to TRBJ2-3; TRBD2 is a possible D gene (6 bases). This CDR3 spans 13 amino acids. Trimming removed 6 bases at V and 2 bases at J, with 9 bases between. Germline V gene sequence: CDR1 MDHEN, CDR2 SYDVKM. The CDR3 region has the DNA TGTGCCAGCAGGGGGGGTCCCACAGATACGCAGTATTTT. Translation: CASRGGPTDTQYF.

The chain employs TRBV15 and TRBJ1-5, with D possibly being TRBD1 (6 bases). Germline V lookup: CDR1 LNHNV, CDR2 YYDKDF (reference sequence). The germline V and J ends were trimmed by 0 bases and 7 bases, with 13 bases remaining between them. The length of the CDR3 is 15 residues. The CDR3 spells CATSRDTGGWQPQHF. CDR3 in DNA: TGTGCCACCAGCAGAGATACGGGGGGCTGGCAGCCCCAGCATTTT.

The V call is TRBV10-3, the J call TRBJ1-1; maybe TRBD1 (6 bases). Trimming took off 6 bases at V and 3 bases at J, with 11 bases between the two ends. The CDR3 totals 13 residues. The germline CDR1 and CDR2 sequences are ENHRY and SYGVKD. The CDR3 DNA sequence: TGTGCCATCAGGTACAGGGAAGACACTGAAGCTTTCTTT. It is translated as CAIRYREDTEAFF.

J is TRBJ2-7 and V is TRBV5-1; the D is unclear. Trimming took off 2 bases at V and 3 bases at J, with 12 bases between the two ends. The CDR3 runs 14 residues. Germline V gene sequence: CDR1 SGHRS, CDR2 YFSETQ. The CDR3 region has the DNA TGCGCCAGCAGCTTTAATACCAGGAACTACGAGCAGTACTTC. As protein: CASSFNTRNYEQYF.

This rearrangement joins TRBV11-2 to TRBJ2-3; TRBD1 aligns across 7 bases. The CDR3 runs to 15 residues. The V and J ends lost 1 base and 1 base, in that order; junction bases with no gene match: 2. CDR1 SGHAT and CDR2 FQNNGV come from the germline V gene. CDR3 nucleotide sequence: TGTGCCAGCAGCTTAGTAACAGGGGGCACAGATACGCAGTATTTT. Translated: CASSLVTGGTDTQYF.

V usage is TRBV12-5 and J usage is TRBJ2-3; the D gene could be TRBD1 or TRBD2 (6 bases each). CDR1 and CDR2 from the germline V gene are LGHNT and FRNRAP. Trimming took off 1 base at V and 0 bases at J, with 8 bases between the two ends. The CDR3 runs 15 residues. The CDR3 region is CASGLAGGSTDTQYF. The CDR3 DNA is TGTGCTAGTGGTTTGGCCGGGGGCAGCACAGATACGCAGTATTTT.

The rearrangement joins TRBV2 to TRBJ1-1; 7 nucleotides line up with TRBD1. V dropped 5 bases and J dropped 5; count of bases not matched to a gene: 8. There are 14 residues in the CDR3. Germline V gene data show CDR1 as SNHLY and CDR2 as FYNNEI. The CDR3 here is CASSPGGRSTEAFF. Written as DNA, the CDR3 is TGTGCCAGCAGTCCAGGGGGGAGGTCGACTGAAGCTTTCTTT. Full variable domain (outside the CDR3, taken from reference TRBV2 and TRBJ1-1): EPEVTQTPSHQVTQMGQEVILRCVPISNHLYFYWYRQILGQKVEFLVSFYNNEISEKSEIFDDQFSVERPDGSNFTLKIRSTKLEDSAMYFCASSPGGRSTEAFFGQGTRLTVV.

This clone was counted a single time. V is TRBV7-2 and J is TRBJ2-3, with 9 bases matching TRBD2. CDR1 and CDR2 from the germline V gene are SGHTA and FQGNSA. V was clipped by 2 bases and J by 1 base; unmatched bases: 4. This CDR3 is 16 amino acids long. CDR3: CASSLYASGGTDTQYF. The CDR3 DNA reads TGTGCCAGCAGCTTATACGCTAGCGGGGGCACAGATACGCAGTATTTT.

The table lists this clone with a few counts. CDR3 nucleotide sequence: TGTGCCTGGGGCAGACAGACCGACTATGGCTACACCTTC. Its protein is CAWGRQTDYGYTF. V gene TRBV30 combines with J gene TRBJ1-2; maybe TRBD1 (5 bases). Trimming left V 5 bases short and J 3 bases short, with 13 bases between. This CDR3 has 13 residues. CDR1 is GTSNPN, CDR2 SVGIG, per germline (reference sequence).

The chain has TRBV7-8 and TRBJ2-1; D unclear. CDR3 length: 15 amino acids. V was cut by 5 bases and J by 2 bases, with 13 bases left in between. Germline CDR1 SGHVS, CDR2 FQNEAQ. CDR3 nucleotide sequence: TGTGCCAGCAGCGTTAGCCACCTAGCCTACAATGAGCAGTTCTTC. This sequence encodes CASSVSHLAYNEQFF.

This chain joins TRBV19 and TRBJ2-7; 9 positions match TRBD2. The CDR3 covers 15 residues. Germline lookup yields CDR1 LNHDA and CDR2 SQIVND (reference sequence). V shed 5 bases, J shed 3 bases, and the junction held 8 bases outside the gene matches. The CDR3 is CASSLQAGGNYEQYF. The CDR3 DNA is TGTGCCAGTAGTCTCCAAGCGGGAGGAAACTACGAGCAGTACTTC.

The CDR3 spells CATLSGVTGELFF. Written as DNA, the CDR3 is TGTGCCACACTTAGCGGGGTCACCGGGGAGCTGTTTTTT. This chain connects TRBV28 to TRBJ2-2; TRBD2 matches 8 bases. V was clipped by 10 bases and J by 4 bases; unmatched bases: 5. The germline V gene encodes CDR1 MDHEN and CDR2 SYDVKM. This CDR3 has 13 residues.

The chain carries TRBV28 and TRBJ2-7; 7 bases align to TRBD1. J lost 3 bases, V lost 4 bases, and 6 bases had no gene match. The germline V gene has CDR1 MDHEN and CDR2 SYDVKM. This CDR3 comprises 14 residues. The CDR3 is CASSSWDSLYEQYF. The CDR3 coding sequence is TGTGCCAGCAGTTCCTGGGACAGCCTCTACGAGCAGTACTTC.

The rearrangement joins TRBV28 to TRBJ1-6, with a tentative D call TRBD1 (6 bases). CDR1 is MDHEN, CDR2 SYDVKM, per germline. CDR3 size: 15 residues. The V end lost 8 bases, the J end lost 10 bases, and 21 bases lay between the germline ends. CDR3 protein: CASGPRGARGSPLHF. As DNA, the CDR3 is TGTGCCAGCGGGCCCCGGGGGGCGAGGGGATCACCCCTCCACTTT.

The J gene is TRBJ2-5, the V gene TRBV30; TRBD2 matches at 8 bases. Germline V lookup: CDR1 GTSNPN, CDR2 SVGIG (reference sequence). Trimming removed 0 bases from V and 4 bases from J; junction bases left unmatched: 4. The CDR3 sequence is 14 residues long. The chain's CDR3 is CAWSVIGGGETQYF. In DNA, the CDR3 is TGTGCCTGGAGTGTAATCGGGGGGGGAGAGACCCAGTACTTC.

J is TRBJ2-1 and V is TRBV7-6, with 9 bases that match TRBD1. The CDR3 sequence is 15 residues long. With V trimmed by 2 bases and J by 2 bases, 1 base remained unmatched. CDR1 and CDR2 (germline): SGHVS, FNYEAQ. The CDR3 loop reads CASSLTGGPYNEQFF. CDR3 in DNA: TGTGCCAGCAGCTTAACAGGGGGCCCCTACAATGAGCAGTTCTTC.

The chain employs TRBV7-9 and TRBJ1-1; no reliable D call. The CDR3 has 13 amino acids. Trimming removed 8 bases from V and 4 bases from J, with 14 bases in between. Germline CDR1 reads SEHNR; CDR2 reads FQNEAQ (reference sequence). The CDR3 protein is CASAALFPTEAFF. In DNA form, the CDR3 reads TGTGCCAGCGCTGCACTATTCCCCACTGAAGCTTTCTTT.

The rearrangement links TRBV7-2 to TRBJ2-7, with D maybe TRBD1 (5 bases). This CDR3 has 14 residues. CDR1 is SGHTA and CDR2 is FQGNSA in the germline V gene. V was cut by 3 bases and J by 3 bases, with 12 bases left in between. CDR3 amino acids: CASSLGQDLYEQYF. DNA for the CDR3: TGTGCCAGCAGCTTGGGGCAGGATCTCTACGAGCAGTACTTC.

This rearrangement joins TRBV5-8 to TRBJ2-6; D gene unclear. V was shortened by 0 bases and J by 2 bases, with 9 bases between the two germline ends. Germline lookup yields CDR1 SGHTS and CDR2 YDEGEE. The CDR3 has 16 residues. CDR3 in DNA: TGTGCCAGCAGCTTGGAGGCCGCGGCTGGGGCCAACGTCCTGACTTTC. Amino acids: CASSLEAAAGANVLTF.

This clone was seen a single time. This chain uses TRBV19 with TRBJ2-7, with 7 nucleotides matching TRBD1. CDR3 length equals 16 residues. Per germline, CDR1 LNHDA and CDR2 SQIVND (reference sequence). The V segment lost 3 bases and the J segment 3 bases; nucleotides outside the gene matches: 11. The CDR3 region has the DNA TGTGCCAGTAGTATCGCCCATGGACAGGCGATCTACGAGCAGTACTTC. Translating it yields CASSIAHGQAIYEQYF.

CDR3 DNA: TGTGCCACCAGCAGAGCAACAGGGGCTACTCGGGGCTACACCTTC. Protein product: CATSRATGATRGYTF. J is TRBJ1-2 and V is TRBV15; 7 bases agree with TRBD1. Trimming removed 1 base from V and 8 bases from J; junction bases left unmatched: 10. The CDR3 runs 15 residues. The germline CDR1 and CDR2 sequences are LNHNV and YYDKDF (reference sequence).

The rearrangement joins TRBV30 to TRBJ1-2; D possibly corresponds to TRBD1 (5 bases). V was pared by 5 bases and J by 0 bases, with 10 bases between. Looked up from germline, CDR1 is GTSNPN and CDR2 is SVGIG (reference sequence). The CDR3 contains 13 residues. CDR3 loop: CAWAGSPNYGYTF. For the CDR3, the DNA is TGTGCCTGGGCAGGGAGTCCTAACTATGGCTACACCTTC.

The chain uses TRBV4-2 and TRBJ2-1, with D tentatively TRBD1 (6 bases). There are 16 residues in the CDR3. V lost 4 bases to trimming and J lost 3 bases, with 16 bases between them. Germline V lookup: CDR1 LGHNA, CDR2 YNFKEQ. The CDR3 DNA follows: TGTGCCAGCAGCCCGTCTTCGGGGACAAACTACAATGAGCAGTTCTTC. Its protein is CASSPSSGTNYNEQFF.

On this clone itself: The junction departs from the called germline gene at one end, perhaps through a read error. The V call is TRBV7-2, the J call TRBJ1-2; 7 bases align to TRBD1. CDR3 length: 12 residues. Germline V lookup: CDR1 SGHTA, CDR2 FQGNSA. In nucleotides, the CDR3 is TGTGCCAGCAGCTTAGGCCAGACAGGGCAGGCCTTC. This encodes CASSLGQTGQAF.

The sample holds one count of this clone. The genes are TRBV15 and TRBJ2-5, with 8 nucleotides matching TRBD2. This CDR3 comprises 15 residues. Germline trimming cut 1 base from V and 4 bases from J; bases unmatched to any gene: 5. The germline V gene encodes CDR1 LNHNV and CDR2 YYDKDF (reference sequence). For the CDR3, the DNA is TGTGCCACCAGCAGAGGCGGCCTAGCGGGAGAGACCCAGTACTTC. Its protein product is CATSRGGLAGETQYF.